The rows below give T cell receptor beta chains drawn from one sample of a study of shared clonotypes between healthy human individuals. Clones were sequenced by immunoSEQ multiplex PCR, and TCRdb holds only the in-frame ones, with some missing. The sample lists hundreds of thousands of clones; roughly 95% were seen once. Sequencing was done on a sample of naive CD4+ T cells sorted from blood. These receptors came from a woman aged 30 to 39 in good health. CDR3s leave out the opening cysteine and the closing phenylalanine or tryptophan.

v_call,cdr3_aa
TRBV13,ASSPPAGAVDTQY
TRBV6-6,AARDRVHTIY
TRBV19,ASSRTEISTDTQY
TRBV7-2,ASSSLAGGPEDTQY
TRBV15,ATSRDPAGEKNIQY
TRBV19,ASSILAGGGMDEQF
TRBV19,ASSDQIEPQH
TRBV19,ASSTRDRYSYNEQF
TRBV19,ASTPGGRDTEAF
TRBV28,ASTYRGLASRSYNEQF
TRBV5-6,ASSSGQTSFGETQY
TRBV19,ASREGLSSTEAF
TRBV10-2,ASGTGSTEAF
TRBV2,ASSPIIGQGDRYEQY
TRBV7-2,ASSLAPGTPDTQY
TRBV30,AWDPGTGLSNYGYT
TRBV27,ASSPDRVNSPLH
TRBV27,ASSFSRNQPQH
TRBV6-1,ASSAMGHSNQPQH
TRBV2,ASVGTYNYGYT
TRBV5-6,ASSRDRGTDTQY
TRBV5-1,ASSLSKREETQY
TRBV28,ASSHTGKGYNEQF
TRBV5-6,ASSWGFTGVNYEQY
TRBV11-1,ASSSTGTGWYEQY
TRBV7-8,ASTGGGSSNQPQH
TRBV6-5,ASSYFTGNTEAF
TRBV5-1,ASSLIRGNTDTQY
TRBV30,APVSIEGPTSTDTQY
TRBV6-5,ASRNPRGDTQY
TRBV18,ASSPLRTGDTYNEQF
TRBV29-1,SDRTGGNTEAF
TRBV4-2,ASSRSLAGAGNEQF
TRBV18,ASSPTTGGTWEQY
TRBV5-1,ASRPDEETQY
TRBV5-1,ASSFSASGSNEQF
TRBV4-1,ASSRKSLSEVEQY
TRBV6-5,ASSHRGFGETQY
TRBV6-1,ASSEARFEPGTGGYNEQF
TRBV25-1,ASSDPRGGGEKLF
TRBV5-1,ASSSLGGSSYEQY
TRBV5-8,ASSPRQYLRSGNTIY
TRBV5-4,ASSLPLAGNEQY
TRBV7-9,AITTAYEQY
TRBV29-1,SVEGGSETYEQY
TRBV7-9,ASSLDGGPYEQY
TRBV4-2,ASSVLGGPKVGEQF
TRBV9,ASSRSGTGANQPQH
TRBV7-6,ASSFGQGGVLGLETQY
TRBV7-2,ASSSGQSYEQY
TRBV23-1,ASSHSGRSTDTQY